This TCR beta chain is from a study of vaccination and CD4 T cells after COVID-19. In the study overall: Median time from second vaccine dose to sampling was 72 days (14 to 241). The authors exposed cells to overlapping spike peptides derived from SARS-CoV-2, HCoV-NL63, HCoV-OC43 and HCoV-229E.

Germline-derived CDR1 and CDR2 are MNHEY and SMNVEV (reference sequence). The V gene lost 2 bases and the J gene lost 5 bases, with 15 bases spanning the gap. The CDR3 is 15 amino acids. Treatment indicated: approximately 9-day PBMC culture with coronavirus spike peptide pools or control peptides (ViraFEST assay). From the unexposed donor, CD4+ T cells were collected ahead of the COVID-19 pandemic (2011-2018). Fresh replacement IL-2 medium substituted for half the medium on days 3 and 7. This clonotype came up a few times. Its antigen is unknown. At the Johns Hopkins FTIC core, DNA taken from cultured CD4+ T cells was sequenced by way of the Oncomine TCR Beta short-read assay. It was from cultured CD4+ T cells that genomic DNA was extracted. From the PCR reads, TCRdb called clonotypes with MiXCR, one entry per CDR3 protein. Here the sample spans about 8,300 distinct CDR3 sequences, about 37% being singletons.

General observations from the study: There was no significant change from 21 to 38 median reactive clonotypes.

The source material was CD4+ T cells from blood, cultured in vitro. This clonotype was obtained from a human donor in good health. The chain carries TRBV27 and TRBJ2-5; perhaps D is TRBD1 or TRBD2 (7 bases each). The CDR3 coding sequence is TGTGCCAGCAGTTTAAAAAACAGGGGAGGGGAGACCCAGTACTTC. It encodes CASSLKNRGGETQYF.